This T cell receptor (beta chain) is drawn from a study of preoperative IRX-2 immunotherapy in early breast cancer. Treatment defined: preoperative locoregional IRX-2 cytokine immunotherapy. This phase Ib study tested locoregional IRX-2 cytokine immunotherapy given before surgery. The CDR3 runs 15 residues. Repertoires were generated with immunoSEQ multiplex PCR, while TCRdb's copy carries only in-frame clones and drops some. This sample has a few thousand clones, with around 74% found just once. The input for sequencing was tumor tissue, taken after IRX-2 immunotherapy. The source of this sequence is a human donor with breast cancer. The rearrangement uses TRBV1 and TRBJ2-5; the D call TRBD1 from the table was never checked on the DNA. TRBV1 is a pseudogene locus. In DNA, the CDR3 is TGCGCCAGCAGCCAAGATGGACAGCCCCAAGAGACCCAGTACTTC. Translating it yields CASSQDGQPQETQYF.